The rows below give T cell receptor beta chains drawn from one sample of a study of control samples from healthy donors and cancer patients. Profiling relied on immunoSEQ multiplex PCR, and the TCRdb table lists in-frame clones only, not all of them. The sample has about 160,000 clones; roughly 94% are singletons. The sequenced sample consisted of PBMCs. The receptors derive from a man aged 60 to 75 with colorectal cancer. Each CDR3 is given without its conserved first and last residue. Fields, in order: V gene, J gene, D gene, CDR3 length, CDR3 protein. D genes are given only for firm matches.

v_call: TRBV19; j_call: TRBJ2-4; d_call: TRBD2; cdr3_length: 16; cdr3_aa: ASSIVAGGAGAKNIQY
v_call: TRBV12-2; j_call: TRBJ2-1; d_call: NA; cdr3_length: 14; cdr3_aa: ASRSRTGRAYNEQF
v_call: TRBV12-3/TRBV12-4; j_call: TRBJ1-1; d_call: TRBD1; cdr3_length: 11; cdr3_aa: ASSPGTGFEAF
v_call: TRBV27; j_call: TRBJ2-7; d_call: NA; cdr3_length: 11; cdr3_aa: AVGAGAAYEQY
v_call: TRBV5-1; j_call: TRBJ2-5; d_call: NA; cdr3_length: 13; cdr3_aa: ASSSGTVTQETQY
v_call: TRBV5-4; j_call: TRBJ2-3; d_call: NA; cdr3_length: 13; cdr3_aa: ASSLLRDVTDTQY
v_call: TRBV3-1/TRBV3-2; j_call: TRBJ2-2; d_call: TRBD1; cdr3_length: 12; cdr3_aa: ASENRGETGELF
v_call: TRBV7-9; j_call: TRBJ1-6; d_call: TRBD1; cdr3_length: 14; cdr3_aa: ASNRGGQGNNSPLH
v_call: TRBV6-6; j_call: TRBJ2-7; d_call: TRBD1; cdr3_length: 12; cdr3_aa: ASSRTGIGNEQY
v_call: TRBV6-5; j_call: TRBJ2-7; d_call: NA; cdr3_length: 12; cdr3_aa: ASTSQGGPYEQY
v_call: TRBV4-3; j_call: TRBJ1-4; d_call: NA; cdr3_length: 13; cdr3_aa: ASSQDRATNEKLF
v_call: TRBV14; j_call: TRBJ2-5; d_call: TRBD2; cdr3_length: 15; cdr3_aa: ASSQGKTSGGEETQY
v_call: TRBV4-2; j_call: TRBJ1-2; d_call: NA; cdr3_length: 10; cdr3_aa: ASSGQELSYT
v_call: TRBV7-2; j_call: TRBJ1-2; d_call: NA; cdr3_length: 11; cdr3_aa: ASSPSGHGGYT
v_call: TRBV19; j_call: TRBJ2-1; d_call: TRBD2; cdr3_length: 15; cdr3_aa: ASSSGERAGGRNEQF
v_call: TRBV6-5; j_call: TRBJ2-7; d_call: NA; cdr3_length: 12; cdr3_aa: ASSSTGFRYEQY
v_call: TRBV18; j_call: TRBJ2-7; d_call: TRBD1; cdr3_length: 12; cdr3_aa: ASSLGQGFYEQY
v_call: TRBV3-1/TRBV3-2; j_call: TRBJ1-2; d_call: NA; cdr3_length: 12; cdr3_aa: ASSNRAFNYGYT
v_call: TRBV6-6; j_call: TRBJ2-1; d_call: NA; cdr3_length: 11; cdr3_aa: ASSGPGGNEQF
v_call: TRBV11-2; j_call: TRBJ1-4; d_call: NA; cdr3_length: 15; cdr3_aa: ASSLDNIGTDFLKLF
v_call: TRBV24-1; j_call: TRBJ2-5; d_call: TRBD1; cdr3_length: 19; cdr3_aa: ATSDLQLRPGTGWVGETQY
v_call: TRBV10-3; j_call: TRBJ2-7; d_call: TRBD1; cdr3_length: 12; cdr3_aa: AIRNPGTAYEQY
v_call: TRBV5-1; j_call: TRBJ1-2; d_call: TRBD1; cdr3_length: 13; cdr3_aa: ASSLQHGTGGSYT
v_call: TRBV24-1; j_call: TRBJ2-5; d_call: NA; cdr3_length: 12; cdr3_aa: ATSEPGTGETQY
v_call: TRBV12-3/TRBV12-4; j_call: TRBJ1-2; d_call: TRBD1; cdr3_length: 11; cdr3_aa: ASSIDRGDGYT
v_call: TRBV10-2; j_call: TRBJ1-3; d_call: NA; cdr3_length: 11; cdr3_aa: ASGANSGNTIY
v_call: TRBV5-1; j_call: TRBJ1-6; d_call: NA; cdr3_length: 11; cdr3_aa: ASSVYKGSPLH
v_call: TRBV18; j_call: TRBJ2-7; d_call: TRBD1; cdr3_length: 14; cdr3_aa: ASSTLPGQGALEQY
v_call: TRBV14; j_call: TRBJ2-1; d_call: NA; cdr3_length: 13; cdr3_aa: ASSQGTPIYNEQF
v_call: TRBV6-5; j_call: TRBJ2-3; d_call: TRBD1; cdr3_length: 12; cdr3_aa: ASVDRGVTDTQY
v_call: TRBV19; j_call: TRBJ1-4; d_call: NA; cdr3_length: 12; cdr3_aa: ASRSGGQGGKLF